The rows below give T cell receptor beta chains drawn from one sample of a study of blood T cells in healthy people across ages. TCRdb used MiXCR to reprocess the 5' RACE reads, holding one entry per CDR3 protein. The sample lists roughly 1.9 million distinct CDR3 sequences; about two fifths were seen once. The specimen sequenced was blood. The receptors here all came from a human donor in good health. CDR3s include the opening cysteine and the closing phenylalanine or tryptophan. A D gene is named only where the DNA matches it firmly. For some rows the clone size is stated as once, few or many, or as a class when expanded; others skip it.

>NA|TRBV10-3|TRBJ2-5|TRBD1
CAIRATGGRETQYF
TGTGCCATCAGGGCTACAGGGGGGAGAGAGACCCAGTACTTC
>NA|TRBV6-5|TRBJ1-2|NA
CASSSKLVGSGYTF
TGTGCCAGCAGTTCGAAATTGGTCGGATCGGGCTACACCTTC
>NA|TRBV6-6|TRBJ2-4|TRBD1
CASSDNRGEAKNIQYF
TGTGCCAGCAGTGACAACAGGGGGGAAGCCAAAAACATTCAGTACTTC
>NA|TRBV20-1|TRBJ2-5|NA
CSAPSTTLGETQYF
TGCAGTGCTCCCTCAACCACCCTGGGGGAGACCCAGTACTTC
>few|TRBV7-8|TRBJ2-7|NA
CASSLESGVTAEQYF
TGTGCCAGCAGCTTAGAGTCTGGAGTAACCGCCGAGCAGTACTTC
>NA|TRBV5-1|TRBJ2-3|TRBD2
CASSLALAGSDTQYF
TGCGCGAGCAGCTTGGCCCTAGCGGGATCAGATACGCAGTATTTT
>NA|TRBV5-8|TRBJ2-3|NA
CASSSGQTYTDTQYF
TGTGCCAGCAGCTCGGGACAAACATACACAGATACGCAGTATTTT
>once|TRBV29-1|TRBJ2-1|TRBD1
CSVDYGTASSYNGQFF
TGCAGCGTTGATTATGGGACAGCGAGCTCCTACAATGGGCAGTTCTTC
>NA|TRBV12-3/TRBV12-4|TRBJ2-4|TRBD1
CASSRQGKSWEQYF
TGTGCCAGCAGTCGACAGGGCAAGTCTTGGGAGCAGTACTTC
>NA|TRBV11-2|TRBJ2-7|NA
CASSLDRATGTYEQYF
TGTGCCAGCAGCTTAGATCGGGCCACGGGTACCTACGAGCAGTACTTC
>few|TRBV5-1|TRBJ2-1|TRBD2
CASSLVAGGPSREQFF
TGCGCCAGCAGCTTGGTGGCGGGGGGGCCTTCAAGGGAGCAGTTCTTC
>NA|TRBV4-2|TRBJ2-3|NA
CASSQGSLDTDTQYF
TGTGCCAGCAGCCAAGGTTCCCTCGACACAGATACGCAGTATTTT
>once|TRBV4-3|TRBJ1-1|TRBD1
CASSLDRVHTEAFF
TGCGCCAGCAGCCTAGACAGGGTCCACACTGAAGCTTTCTTT